This entry is about one TCR beta chain. The data are from a study of control samples from healthy donors and cancer patients. This CDR3 has 16 amino acids. The germline CDR1 and CDR2 sequences are SGHVS and FQNEAQ. Trimming at V came to 5 bases and at J to 6 bases, leaving 9 bases not matched to a gene. Using immunoSEQ multiplex PCR, the repertoire was profiled, and TCRdb retains in-frame clones only, with some absent. The data hold around 250,000 clones, with more than 65% observed a single time. The receptor was derived from an older woman with lung cancer. This chain uses TRBV7-8 with TRBJ1-5; 11 bases match TRBD1. The sequenced sample consisted of PBMCs. Here the CDR3 reads CASSVTGTGGFQPQHF. In DNA, the CDR3 is TGTGCCAGCAGCGTGACCGGGACAGGGGGTTTTCAGCCCCAGCATTTT. The whole variable domain, filled in from reference TRBV7-8 and TRBJ1-5, reads GAGVSQSPRYKVAKRGQDVALRCDPISGHVSLFWYQQALGQGPEFLTYFQNEAQLDKSGLPSDRFFAERPEGSVSTLKIQRTQQEDSAVYLCASSVTGTGGFQPQHFGDGTRLSIL.